The source of this TCR beta chain is a study of human T cells and chemical hapten exposure. TCRdb reprocessed the RACE reads with MiXCR, giving one entry per CDR3 protein. The sample comprises about 120,000 distinct CDR3 sequences, 9% to 14% of which are singletons, and 1.2% to 1.5% rests with the top ten. The V gene's germline CDR1 is SEHNR and CDR2 FQNEAQ (reference sequence). The CDR3 spans 14 residues. Time point in this sample: patch test 1, 2 weeks after DPC sensitization. Indicated treatment: therapeutic diphenylcyclopropenone sensitization with weekly scalp DPC. In regard to this clonotype: At one boundary the junction diverges from the germline segment, which might be a read error.

This sequence was found in a woman aged 45-60 years with alopecia areata. Some clones in this sample may be carry-over from other donors' samples. The specimen comprised whole blood, sampled in connection with sensitization to the hapten diphenylcyclopropenone (DPC). This chain joins TRBV7-9 and TRBJ2-7; the match to TRBD1 covers 9 bases. CDR3 amino acids: CASSSTGGAYELYF. CDR3 sequence (DNA): TGTGCCAGCAGCTCGACAGGGGGGGCCTACGAGCTGTACTTC.